The present TCR beta chain was sequenced within a study of T-cell memory formation after mild COVID-19. Researchers used 5'RACE with constant-segment primers to make TCR alpha and TCR beta cDNA libraries that carry sample barcodes and UMIs. MiXCR was run by TCRdb on the 5' RACE reads, yielding one entry per CDR3 protein. The sample records approximately 480,000 distinct CDR3 sequences, 15% to 20% being singletons. In this sample, this clonotype turned up a few times. The CDR3 spans 15 residues. V shed 5 bases, J shed 6 bases, and the junction held 9 bases outside the gene matches. Germline V lookup: CDR1 SEHNR, CDR2 FQNEAQ (reference sequence).

Sequencing was performed on PBMCs or a T cell subset sorted from them (not recorded which). The chain joins TRBV7-9 to TRBJ2-2, with 7 positions matching TRBD1. The source of this sequence is an adult woman who had mild COVID-19 (a few samples of this study predate the infection). Cell type and time point are not known. The CDR3 DNA reads TGTGCCAGCAGCCCAGACAGGGTGCTCCCCGGGGAGCTGTTTTTT. Translated: CASSPDRVLPGELFF.